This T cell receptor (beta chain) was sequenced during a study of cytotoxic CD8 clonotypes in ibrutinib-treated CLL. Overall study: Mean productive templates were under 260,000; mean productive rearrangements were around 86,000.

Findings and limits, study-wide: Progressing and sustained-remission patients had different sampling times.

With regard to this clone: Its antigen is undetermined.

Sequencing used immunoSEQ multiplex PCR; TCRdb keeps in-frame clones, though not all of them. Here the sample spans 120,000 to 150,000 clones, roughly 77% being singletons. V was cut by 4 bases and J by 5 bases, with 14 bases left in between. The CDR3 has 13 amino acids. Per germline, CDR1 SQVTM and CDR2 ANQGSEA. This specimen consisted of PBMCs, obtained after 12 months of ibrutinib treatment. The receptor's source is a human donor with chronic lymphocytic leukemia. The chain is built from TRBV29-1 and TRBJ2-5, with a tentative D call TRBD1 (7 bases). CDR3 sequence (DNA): TGCAGCGTTGTGGAGGGGGCGGGGGAGACCCAGTACTTC. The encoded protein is CSVVEGAGETQYF. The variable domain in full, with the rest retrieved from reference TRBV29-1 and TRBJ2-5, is SAVISQKPSRDICQRGTSLTIQCQVDSQVTMMFWYRQQPGQSLTLIATANQGSEATYESGFVIDKFPISRPNLTFSTLTVSNMSPEDSSIYLCSVVEGAGETQYFGPGTRLLVL.